This T cell receptor (beta chain) derives from a study of blood T cell repertoires in COVID-19. In the study overall: Spain, Italy and the United States supplied samples that represented acute and convalescent COVID-19.

CDR1 and CDR2 (germline): ENHRY, SYGVKD. This CDR3 is built from 17 residues. The junction had 10 bases not matched to a gene; V was cut back by 0 bases and J by 7 bases. Per the study methods: The authors estimated nucleated cell counts from reference gene primer amplification. The repertoire was sequenced with immunoSEQ multiplex PCR; TCRdb's copy has only in-frame clones and lacks some. V and J calls plus clone size are reproduced from that table; the DNA served to infer D and trimming. The table shows roughly 320,000 clones, with roughly 85% occurring only once. The sample consisted of peripheral blood. The receptor comes from a human donor in a cohort sampled during active COVID-19. The chain uses TRBV10-3 and TRBJ2-2, with 8 nucleotides matching TRBD1. The DNA for the CDR3 is TGTGCCATCAGTGAGTCGCCAGGGGGCGCGGTAGGCGGGGAGCTGTTTTTT. Translation gives CAISESPGGAVGGELFF.